This T cell receptor beta chain is from a study of T cells after somatic rescue of genetic block. The CDR3 has 15 amino acids. The germline gives CDR1 SGHTA, CDR2 FQGNSA. V trimming: 4 bases; J trimming: 5 bases; junction bases outside the gene matches: 11. Profiling relied on immunoSEQ multiplex PCR, and the TCRdb table lists in-frame clones only, not all of them. This table has 85,000 to 90,000 clones, approximately 90% appearing once. The source material was peripheral blood mononuclear cells (PBMCs). The J gene is TRBJ2-7, the V gene TRBV7-2; 7 bases match TRBD2. This clonotype originated in a woman between 18 and 29 years old. CDR3 region: CASSSRGVDYHEQYF. The CDR3, as DNA: TGTGCCAGCAGCTCCCGGGGGGTGGACTACCACGAGCAGTACTTC.